The source of this T cell receptor beta chain is a study of blood T cell repertoires in COVID-19. Study summary: Sources were T cells, B-cell-depleted T cells, or PBMCs; the material itself was cDNA or gDNA.

Profiled with immunoSEQ multiplex PCR; TCRdb holds only in-frame clones, not every one. The profile shows 300,000 to 350,000 clones, more than 70% of them singletons. Germline CDR1 is SQVTM and CDR2 is ANQGSEA. V lost 7 bases and J lost 3; bases outside the gene matches: 3. This CDR3 contains 13 residues. Sequencing used peripheral blood. The chain joins TRBV29-1 to TRBJ1-4; 9 bases align to TRBD1. The TCR sequence derives from a woman aged 55-75 years with COVID-19, enrolled during active disease. The CDR3 nucleotides read TGCAGCGGTACAGGGGGCCCTAATGAAAAACTGTTTTTT. The encoded protein is CSGTGGPNEKLFF.